Shown below are 5 T cell receptor beta chains from a single sample sequenced in a study of Ad26.COV2.S vaccination and SARS-CoV-2 variants. Sample treatment: some 20 received Ad26.COV2.S at low or high dose, single or two shots; about 5 received placebo; per-sample allocation not given. The investigators took samples on day 63 after the first vaccine or placebo injection. Repertoires were generated with immunoSEQ multiplex PCR, while TCRdb's copy carries only in-frame clones and drops some. This sample has 300,000 to 350,000 clones, with 85% found just once. The specimen comprised peripheral blood, sampled in a trial of Ad26.COV2.S vaccine versus placebo. The receptors stem from a person aged 18-60 years who received the Ad26.COV2.S COVID-19 vaccine or a placebo.

The chain combines TRBV5-1 with TRBJ1-2; D perhaps matches TRBD1 (5 bases). V shed 4 bases and J shed 1 base, with 20 bases lying between them. This CDR3 region has 17 residues. Per germline, CDR1 SGHRS and CDR2 YFSETQ. The CDR3, as DNA: TGCGCCAGCAGCCCAATCCGGGACGGGAGACGTAACTATGGCTACACCTTC. Protein product: CASSPIRDGRRNYGYTF.

The CDR3 DNA reads as TGTGCCAGCAGCTTATACGGGACAGGGAATCAGCCCCAGCATTTT. Amino acids: CASSLYGTGNQPQHF. The rearrangement uses TRBV7-2 and TRBJ1-5; 9 bases map to TRBD1. The germline V gene encodes CDR1 SGHTA and CDR2 FQGNSA. The CDR3 loop spans 15 amino acids. Trimming took 2 bases from V and 4 from J; bases not matched to a gene: 3. The variable domain in full, completed from reference TRBV7-2 and TRBJ1-5, reads GAGVSQSPSNKVTEKGKDVELRCDPISGHTALYWYRQSLGQGLEFLIYFQGNSAPDKSGLPSDRFSAERTGGSVSTLTIQRTQQEDSAVYLCASSLYGTGNQPQHFGDGTRLSIL.

This chain connects TRBV7-8 to TRBJ2-7, with D perhaps matching TRBD2 (6 bases). The CDR3 is 14 residues long. Germline V gene data show CDR1 as SGHVS and CDR2 as FQNEAQ. V shed 3 bases and J shed 5 bases, with 14 bases lying between them. The CDR3 nucleotides are TGTGCCAGCAGCTTGACCGTGCGGGGCCACGAGCAGTACTTC. This sequence encodes CASSLTVRGHEQYF.

This chain connects TRBV2 to TRBJ2-3; unclear D gene. The CDR3 contains 12 residues. CDR1 is SNHLY, CDR2 FYNNEI, per germline. V gave up 6 bases and J gave up 0 bases, with 4 bases separating them. This CDR3 is CASRLSTDTQYF. The CDR3 coding sequence is TGTGCCAGCAGACTAAGCACAGATACGCAGTATTTT.

This clone was observed a handful of times. The J gene is TRBJ1-1, the V gene TRBV11-2; 9 bases match TRBD1. With V trimmed by 3 bases and J by 5 bases, 4 bases remained unmatched. Germline V lookup: CDR1 SGHAT, CDR2 FQNNGV. There are 14 residues in the CDR3. CDR3 in DNA: TGTGCCAGCAGCTTTGAACAGGGGGCGACTGAAGCTTTCTTT. It codes for CASSFEQGATEAFF. The full variable domain, with the rest looked up from reference TRBV11-2 and TRBJ1-1, is EAGVAQSPRYKIIEKRQSVAFWCNPISGHATLYWYQQILGQGPKLLIQFQNNGVVDDSQLPKDRFSAERLKGVDSTLKIQPAKLEDSAVYLCASSFEQGATEAFFGQGTRLTVV.